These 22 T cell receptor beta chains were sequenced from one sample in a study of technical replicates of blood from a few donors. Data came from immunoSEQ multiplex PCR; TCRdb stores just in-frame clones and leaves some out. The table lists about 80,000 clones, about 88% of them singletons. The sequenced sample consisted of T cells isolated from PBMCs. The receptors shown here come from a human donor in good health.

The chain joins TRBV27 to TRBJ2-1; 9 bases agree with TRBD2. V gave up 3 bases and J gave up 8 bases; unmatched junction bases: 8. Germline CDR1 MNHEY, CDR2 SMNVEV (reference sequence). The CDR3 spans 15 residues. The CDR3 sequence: CASSFAGLAGDEQFF. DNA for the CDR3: TGTGCCAGCAGTTTTGCGGGACTAGCTGGAGATGAGCAGTTCTTC.

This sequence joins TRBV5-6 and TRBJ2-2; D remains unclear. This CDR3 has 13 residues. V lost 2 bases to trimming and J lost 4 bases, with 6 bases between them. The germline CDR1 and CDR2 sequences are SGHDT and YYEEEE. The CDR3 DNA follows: TGTGCCAGCAGCTTTCAGTCCACCGGGGAGCTGTTTTTT. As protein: CASSFQSTGELFF. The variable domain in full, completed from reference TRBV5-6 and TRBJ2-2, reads DAGVTQSPTHLIKTRGQQVTLRCSPKSGHDTVSWYQQALGQGPQFIFQYYEEEERQRGNFPDRFSGHQFPNYSSELNVNALLLGDSALYLCASSFQSTGELFFGEGSRLTVL.

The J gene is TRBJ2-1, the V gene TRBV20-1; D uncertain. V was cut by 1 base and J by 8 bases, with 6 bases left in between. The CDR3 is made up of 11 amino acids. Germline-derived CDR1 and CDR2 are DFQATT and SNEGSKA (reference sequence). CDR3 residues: CSARGPYEQFF. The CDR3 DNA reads TGCAGTGCTAGAGGGCCGTATGAGCAGTTCTTC.

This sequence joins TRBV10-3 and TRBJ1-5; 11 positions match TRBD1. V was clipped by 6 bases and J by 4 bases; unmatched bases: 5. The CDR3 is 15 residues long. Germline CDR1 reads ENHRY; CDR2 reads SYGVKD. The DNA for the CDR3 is TGTGCCATCAGACAAGGGACAGGGGGGAATCAGCCCCAGCATTTT. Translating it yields CAIRQGTGGNQPQHF.

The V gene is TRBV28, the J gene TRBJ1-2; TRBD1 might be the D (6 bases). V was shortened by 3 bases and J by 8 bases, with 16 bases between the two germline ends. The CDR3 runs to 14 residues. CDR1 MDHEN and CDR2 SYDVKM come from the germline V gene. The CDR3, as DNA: TGTGCCAGCAGTTTCAGCGGGGGGGGCTGGGGCTACACCTTC. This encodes CASSFSGGGWGYTF.

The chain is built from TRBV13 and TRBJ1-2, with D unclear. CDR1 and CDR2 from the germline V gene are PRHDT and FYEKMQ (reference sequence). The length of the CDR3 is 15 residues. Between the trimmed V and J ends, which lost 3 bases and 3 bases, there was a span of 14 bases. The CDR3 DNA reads TGTGCCAGCAGCTTGGGCCCGGTTGTTGACTATGGCTACACCTTC. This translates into CASSLGPVVDYGYTF.

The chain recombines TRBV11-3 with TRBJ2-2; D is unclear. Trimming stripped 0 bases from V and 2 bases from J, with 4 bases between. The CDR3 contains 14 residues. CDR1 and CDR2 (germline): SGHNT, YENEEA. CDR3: CASSLDRNTGELFF. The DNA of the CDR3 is TGTGCCAGCAGCTTAGACAGAAACACCGGGGAGCTGTTTTTT.

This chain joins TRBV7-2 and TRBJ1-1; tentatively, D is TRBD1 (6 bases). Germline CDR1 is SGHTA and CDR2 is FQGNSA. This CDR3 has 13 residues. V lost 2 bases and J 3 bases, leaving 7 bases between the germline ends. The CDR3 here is CASSLSGDTEAFF. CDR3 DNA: TGTGCCAGCAGCTTATCAGGGGACACTGAAGCTTTCTTT.

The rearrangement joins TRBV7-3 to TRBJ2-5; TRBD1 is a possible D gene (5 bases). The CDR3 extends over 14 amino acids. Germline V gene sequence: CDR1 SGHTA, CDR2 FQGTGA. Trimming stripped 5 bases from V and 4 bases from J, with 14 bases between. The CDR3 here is CASSPDRLGETQYF. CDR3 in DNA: TGTGCCAGCAGCCCTGACAGACTCGGAGAGACCCAGTACTTC.

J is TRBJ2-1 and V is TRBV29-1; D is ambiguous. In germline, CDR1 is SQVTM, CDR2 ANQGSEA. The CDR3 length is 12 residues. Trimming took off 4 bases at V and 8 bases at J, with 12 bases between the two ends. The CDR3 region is CSVAPGGHEQFF. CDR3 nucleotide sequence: TGCAGCGTTGCACCTGGTGGCCATGAGCAGTTCTTC.

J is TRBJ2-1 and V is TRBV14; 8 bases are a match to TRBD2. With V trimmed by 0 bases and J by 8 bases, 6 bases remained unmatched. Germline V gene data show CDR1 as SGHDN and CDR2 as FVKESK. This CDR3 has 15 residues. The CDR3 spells CASSQEERELDEQFF. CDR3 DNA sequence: TGTGCCAGCAGCCAAGAGGAGCGGGAGTTGGATGAGCAGTTCTTC.

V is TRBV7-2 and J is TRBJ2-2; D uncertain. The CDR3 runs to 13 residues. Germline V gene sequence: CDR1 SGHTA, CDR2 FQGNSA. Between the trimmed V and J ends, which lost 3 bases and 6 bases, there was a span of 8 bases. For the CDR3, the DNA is TGTGCCAGCAGCTTCCAAGAGGCCGGGGAGCTGTTTTTT. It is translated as CASSFQEAGELFF.

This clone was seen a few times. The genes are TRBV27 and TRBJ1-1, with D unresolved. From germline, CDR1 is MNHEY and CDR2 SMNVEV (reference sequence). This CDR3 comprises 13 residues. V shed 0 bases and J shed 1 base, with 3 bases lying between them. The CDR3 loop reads CASSLSRNTEAFF. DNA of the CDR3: TGTGCCAGCAGTTTATCGAGGAACACTGAAGCTTTCTTT.

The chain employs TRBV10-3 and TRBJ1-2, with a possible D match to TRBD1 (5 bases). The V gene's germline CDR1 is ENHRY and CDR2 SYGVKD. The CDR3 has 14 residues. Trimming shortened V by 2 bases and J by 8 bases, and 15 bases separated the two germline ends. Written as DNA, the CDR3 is TGTGCCATCAGTGAGGATGGGGCAGGACGCGGCTACACCTTC. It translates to CAISEDGAGRGYTF.

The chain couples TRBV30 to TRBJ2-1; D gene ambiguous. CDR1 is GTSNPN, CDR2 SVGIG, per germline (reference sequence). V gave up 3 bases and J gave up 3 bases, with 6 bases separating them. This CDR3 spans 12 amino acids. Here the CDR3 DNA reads TGTGCCTGGAGGTCAGGCTACAATGAGCAGTTCTTC. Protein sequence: CAWRSGYNEQFF.

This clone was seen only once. CDR3 sequence: CASSLSFPGPTEAFF. The CDR3 bases are TGTGCCAGCAGTTTATCGTTCCCAGGGCCTACTGAAGCTTTCTTT. V and J are TRBV27 and TRBJ1-1; D might be TRBD1 (5 bases). The CDR3 sequence is 15 residues long. CDR1 and CDR2 from the germline V gene are MNHEY and SMNVEV (reference sequence). V was cut by 0 bases and J by 5 bases, with 13 bases left in between.

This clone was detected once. The CDR3 region is CASSVQPADRGGYTF. CDR3 in DNA: TGTGCCAGCAGCGTACAACCGGCTGACAGGGGTGGCTACACCTTC. V is TRBV9 and J is TRBJ1-2; TRBD1 aligns across 8 bases. Germline V gives CDR1 SGDLS, CDR2 YYNGEE. V trimming: 1 base; J trimming: 7 bases; junction bases outside the gene matches: 9. The CDR3 totals 15 residues. Supplemented by reference TRBV9 and TRBJ1-2, the full variable domain reads DSGVTQTPKHLITATGQRVTLRCSPRSGDLSVYWYQQSLDQGLQFLIQYYNGEERAKGNILERFSAQQFPDLHSELNLSSLELGDSALYFCASSVQPADRGGYTFGSGTRLTVV.

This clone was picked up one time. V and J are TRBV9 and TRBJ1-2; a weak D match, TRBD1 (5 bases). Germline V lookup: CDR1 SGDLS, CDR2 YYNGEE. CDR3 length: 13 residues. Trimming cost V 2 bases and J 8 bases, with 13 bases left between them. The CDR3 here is CASSVSGLRGYTF. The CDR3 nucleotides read TGTGCCAGCAGCGTCTCAGGGTTGAGGGGCTACACCTTC. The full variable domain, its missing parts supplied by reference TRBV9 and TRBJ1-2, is DSGVTQTPKHLITATGQRVTLRCSPRSGDLSVYWYQQSLDQGLQFLIQYYNGEERAKGNILERFSAQQFPDLHSELNLSSLELGDSALYFCASSVSGLRGYTFGSGTRLTVV.

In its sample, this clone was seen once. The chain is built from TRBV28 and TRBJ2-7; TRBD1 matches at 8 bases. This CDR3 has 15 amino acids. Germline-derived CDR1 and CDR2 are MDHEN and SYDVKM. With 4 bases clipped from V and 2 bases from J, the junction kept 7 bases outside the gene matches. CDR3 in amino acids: CASSSGQGPPYEQYF. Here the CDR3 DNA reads TGTGCCAGCAGTTCAGGACAGGGTCCCCCCTACGAGCAGTACTTC.

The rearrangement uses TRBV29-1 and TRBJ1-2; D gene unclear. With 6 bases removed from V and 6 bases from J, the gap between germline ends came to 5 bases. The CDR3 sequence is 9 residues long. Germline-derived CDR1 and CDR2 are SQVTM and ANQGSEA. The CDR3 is CSVDNGYTF. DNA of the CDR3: TGCAGCGTCGACAATGGCTACACCTTC. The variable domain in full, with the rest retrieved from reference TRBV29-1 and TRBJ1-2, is SAVISQKPSRDICQRGTSLTIQCQVDSQVTMMFWYRQQPGQSLTLIATANQGSEATYESGFVIDKFPISRPNLTFSTLTVSNMSPEDSSIYLCSVDNGYTFGSGTRLTVV.

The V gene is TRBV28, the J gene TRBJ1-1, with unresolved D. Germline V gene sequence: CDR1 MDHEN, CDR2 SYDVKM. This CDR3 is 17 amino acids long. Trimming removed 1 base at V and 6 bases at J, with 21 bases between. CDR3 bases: TGTGCCAGCAGTTTATTTAGCGGTCTGGAGTTGGTAGCTGAAGCTTTCTTT. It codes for CASSLFSGLELVAEAFF.

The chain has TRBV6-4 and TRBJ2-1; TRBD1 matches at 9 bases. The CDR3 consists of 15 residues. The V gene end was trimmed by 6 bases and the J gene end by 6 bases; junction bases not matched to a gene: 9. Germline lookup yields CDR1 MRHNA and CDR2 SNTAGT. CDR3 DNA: TGTGCCAGCAGCCACGGGACAGGGTCGGGCAATGAGCAGTTCTTC. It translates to CASSHGTGSGNEQFF.